These 22 T cell receptor beta chains came from one sample sequenced in a study of vaccination and CD4 T cells after COVID-19. No antigens are known for them. The sample's time point: late sampling 161 to 241 days after vaccination in a few convalescent patients. The treatment denotes: roughly 10-day PBMC culture with coronavirus spike peptide pools or control peptides (ViraFEST assay). Researchers used the Oncomine TCR Beta short-read assay to sequence DNA from cultured CD4+ T cells. TCRdb passed the PCR reads through MiXCR, listing each CDR3 protein once. The repertoire has more than 15,000 distinct CDR3 sequences, 54% of them found once; the top ten carry roughly 15%. The sample was CD4+ T cells from blood, cultured in vitro, taken about 7 months after SARS-CoV-2 vaccination. The origin of the receptors is a human donor who had recovered from COVID-19.

This chain links TRBV15 with TRBJ2-7; 7 nucleotides line up with TRBD1. This CDR3 contains 13 residues. Germline CDR1 reads LNHNV; CDR2 reads YYDKDF (reference sequence). J was trimmed by 4 bases and V by 2 bases; bases with no gene match: 2. CDR3 DNA: TGTGCCACCAGCAGATACAGGGGTTACGAGCAGTACTTC. Residues: CATSRYRGYEQYF.

This clonotype has more than one count but fewer than ten. This rearrangement joins TRBV7-2 to TRBJ2-5; 11 nucleotides match TRBD2. Looked up from germline, CDR1 is SGHTA and CDR2 is FQGNSA. This CDR3 has 16 amino acids. J lost 4 bases, V lost 1 base, and 5 bases had no gene match. The CDR3 coding sequence is TGTGCCAGCAGCTTAGTTAGCGGGAGGGCCGGAGAGACCCAGTACTTC. The encoded protein is CASSLVSGRAGETQYF. The variable domain in full, with the rest retrieved from reference TRBV7-2 and TRBJ2-5, is GAGVSQSPSNKVTEKGKDVELRCDPISGHTALYWYRQSLGQGLEFLIYFQGNSAPDKSGLPSDRFSAERTGGSVSTLTIQRTQQEDSAVYLCASSLVSGRAGETQYFGPGTRLLVL.

The genes are TRBV4-2 and TRBJ1-2, with TRBD1 matching over 9 bases. Germline loops: CDR1 LGHNA, CDR2 YNFKEQ. This CDR3 spans 16 amino acids. The J segment lost 1 base and the V segment lost 4 bases, leaving 7 bases of the junction unmatched. The CDR3 loop reads CASSRRDRDSNYGYTF. The CDR3 nucleotides read TGTGCCAGCAGCCGCCGGGACAGGGATAGTAACTATGGCTACACCTTC.

The rearrangement links TRBV6-5 to TRBJ1-2, with a weak D call TRBD1 (5 bases). In germline, CDR1 is MNHEY, CDR2 SVGAGI. Deletions cut 8 bases from V and 8 bases from J, with 24 bases between. The CDR3 has 15 amino acids. The DNA of the CDR3 is TGTGCCAGCTGTTCCTGGGACCGCCTAAGGGGCGGCTACACCTTC. Amino acids: CASCSWDRLRGGYTF.

This chain connects TRBV20-1 to TRBJ2-3; D remains ambiguous. Trimming took 2 bases from V and 3 from J, leaving 21 bases between them. The germline V gene encodes CDR1 DFQATT and CDR2 SNEGSKA (reference sequence). The CDR3 runs to 17 residues. The CDR3 coding sequence is TGCAGTGCTAGAACGCCCGGTGAGGACCACTCGACAGATACGCAGTATTTT. It yields the protein CSARTPGEDHSTDTQYF.

This clonotype was counted once. This sequence joins TRBV5-4 and TRBJ2-5; TRBD2 matches 9 bases. The CDR3 contains 16 residues. Germline CDR1 SGHNT, CDR2 YYREEE (reference sequence). V shed 4 bases, J shed 1 base, and the junction held 8 bases outside the gene matches. CDR3 protein: CASSGGSSGVQETQYF. CDR3 bases: TGTGCCAGCAGCGGAGGTTCTAGCGGGGTCCAAGAGACCCAGTACTTC.

Notes on this clonotype: An end of the junction does not agree with germline; a read error may underlie this. CDR3 coding DNA: TGTGCCGGCAGTTATCGGGCCAGGGCTGACGTTCCAGGAGGGGCCTATGGCTACACCTTC. Protein product: CAGSYRARADVPGGAYGYTF. The rearrangement links TRBV6-2 or TRBV6-3 to TRBJ1-2; D is possibly TRBD1 (5 bases). Germline values: CDR1 MNHEY, CDR2 SVGEGT. This CDR3 has 20 residues.

This clonotype was detected only a few times. This sequence joins TRBV20-1 and TRBJ1-5; D may be TRBD1 (5 bases). The V end lost 0 bases, the J end lost 2 bases, and 14 bases lay between the germline ends. Germline lookup yields CDR1 DFQATT and CDR2 SNEGSKA (reference sequence). This CDR3 comprises 16 residues. CDR3 amino acids: CSARDTLRGGNQPQHF. For the CDR3, the DNA is TGCAGTGCTAGAGATACTCTGAGAGGGGGCAATCAGCCCCAGCATTTT.

The chain employs TRBV6-5 and TRBJ1-5; no clear D gene. CDR3 size: 13 residues. Trimming pared 0 bases from V and 5 bases from J, leaving 5 bases between. Germline CDR1 and CDR2: MNHEY and SVGAGI. The CDR3 loop reads CASSYSTYQPQHF. DNA of the CDR3: TGTGCCAGCAGTTACTCGACTTATCAGCCCCAGCATTTT.

The V and J genes are TRBV24-1 and TRBJ2-7; 7 nucleotides agree with TRBD1. The J segment lost 2 bases and the V segment lost 7 bases, leaving 4 bases of the junction unmatched. The CDR3 contains 13 residues. Germline lookup yields CDR1 KGHDR and CDR2 SFDVKD. As DNA, the CDR3 is TGTGCCACCAGCTCAGGGACAGCCTACGAGCAGTACTTC. Residues: CATSSGTAYEQYF.

The chain combines TRBV15 with TRBJ1-2, with D tentatively TRBD1 (5 bases). V was shortened by 6 bases and J by 3 bases, with 11 bases between the two germline ends. CDR3 length: 13 residues. Germline V gene data show CDR1 as LNHNV and CDR2 as YYDKDF (reference sequence). CDR3 bases: TGTGCCACCAGTCAGGGTAGCGACTATGGCTACACCTTC. Encoded protein: CATSQGSDYGYTF.

V is TRBV6-1 and J is TRBJ2-7, with 8 nucleotides matching TRBD1. With 7 bases clipped from V and 1 base from J, the junction kept 6 bases outside the gene matches. There are 14 residues in the CDR3. Germline CDR1 is MNHNS and CDR2 is SASEGT. The CDR3 sequence: CASTRDRLSYEQYF. In DNA, the CDR3 is TGTGCCAGCACCAGGGACAGGCTGTCCTACGAGCAGTACTTC.

The rearrangement joins TRBV27 to TRBJ1-2; possibly TRBD1 for D (5 bases). The V end was cut by 3 bases, the J end by 2 bases, with 7 bases between. Germline assignment: CDR1 MNHEY and CDR2 SMNVEV (reference sequence). This CDR3 is built from 13 residues. The CDR3 protein is CASSFPGNYGYTF. The CDR3, as DNA: TGTGCCAGCAGTTTTCCAGGGAACTATGGCTACACCTTC.

The chain has TRBV7-2 and TRBJ1-5; possible D gene TRBD1, 6 bases. CDR1 SGHTA and CDR2 FQGNSA come from the germline V gene. The ends were cut back, 0 bases at V and 3 bases at J, with 24 bases in the middle. The CDR3 covers 20 residues. CDR3 DNA: TGTGCCAGCAGCTTAGCGCCGACAAGCCCGCAGGGGCGCTCCAATCAGCCCCAGCATTTT. Amino acids: CASSLAPTSPQGRSNQPQHF.

J is TRBJ1-6 and V is TRBV6-5, with D perhaps TRBD1 (5 bases). The CDR3 totals 18 residues. V lost 2 bases and J 6 bases, leaving 20 bases between the germline ends. Germline V gene sequence: CDR1 MNHEY, CDR2 SVGAGI. The CDR3 reads CASSYLPPGRGANSPLHF. In DNA form, the CDR3 reads TGTGCCAGCAGTTACCTCCCCCCCGGCAGAGGGGCTAATTCACCCCTCCACTTT.

The chain uses TRBV20-1 and TRBJ2-7, with a possible D match to TRBD2 (7 bases). CDR1 is DFQATT, CDR2 SNEGSKA, per germline (reference sequence). There are 15 residues in the CDR3. V was clipped by 5 bases and J by 3 bases, with 20 bases between them. The CDR3 protein is CSAQKAAGANYEQYF. The CDR3 DNA is TGCAGTGCTCAGAAGGCCGCGGGGGCCAACTACGAGCAGTACTTC.

The gene calls are TRBV24-1 and TRBJ2-3; 7 bases agree with TRBD1. CDR3 length: 16 residues. Germline V gives CDR1 KGHDR, CDR2 SFDVKD. V was clipped by 5 bases and J by 0 bases; unmatched bases: 7. The CDR3 bases are TGTGCCACCAGTGGTGACAGGGCCCTGAGCACAGATACGCAGTATTTT. Translating it yields CATSGDRALSTDTQYF.

This chain joins TRBV4-2 and TRBJ1-5; 7 bases are shared with TRBD1. The CDR3 is 14 amino acids. Per the germline V gene, CDR1 is LGHNA and CDR2 is YNFKEQ. V shed 4 bases, J shed 3 bases, and the junction held 3 bases outside the gene matches. The CDR3 is CASSLTGANQPQHF. In DNA, the CDR3 is TGTGCCAGCAGCCTCACAGGGGCCAATCAGCCCCAGCATTTT.

The chain has TRBV10-3 and TRBJ1-1, with a possible D match to TRBD1 (6 bases). In germline, CDR1 is ENHRY, CDR2 SYGVKD. This CDR3 is built from 13 residues. The germline V and J ends were trimmed by 10 bases and 0 bases, with 12 bases remaining between them. The CDR3 region is CATRGDMNTEAFF. The CDR3 coding sequence is TGTGCCACCCGGGGGGACATGAACACTGAAGCTTTCTTT.

The sample holds one count of this clonotype. The chain recombines TRBV7-8 with TRBJ2-2, with D possibly TRBD2 on 7 matching bases. Trimming shortened V by 5 bases and J by 5 bases, and 15 bases separated the two germline ends. The CDR3 consists of 15 residues. Germline CDR1 SGHVS, CDR2 FQNEAQ. The CDR3 is CASSPRGGWTGELFF. The CDR3 DNA follows: TGTGCCAGCAGCCCTAGGGGGGGCTGGACCGGGGAGCTGTTTTTT.

This sequence joins TRBV5-5 and TRBJ2-1, with 14 bases aligning to TRBD2. The CDR3 runs 17 residues. CDR1 is SGHKS, CDR2 YYEKEE, per germline (reference sequence). V shed 4 bases, J shed 4 bases, and the junction held 7 bases outside the gene matches. The CDR3 DNA reads as TGTGCCAGCAGCCCACGACTAGCGGGAGGGTCTTACAATGAGCAGTTCTTC. Protein sequence: CASSPRLAGGSYNEQFF.

The table lists this clonotype with a few counts. The rearrangement joins TRBV19 to TRBJ2-6; D not certain. V lost 7 bases and J lost 2, with 15 bases in between. CDR3 size: 16 residues. Germline V gives CDR1 LNHDA, CDR2 SQIVND (reference sequence). CDR3 bases: TGTGCCAGTACCGCAAGACGGTATGCTGGGGCCAACGTCCTGACTTTC. As protein: CASTARRYAGANVLTF.